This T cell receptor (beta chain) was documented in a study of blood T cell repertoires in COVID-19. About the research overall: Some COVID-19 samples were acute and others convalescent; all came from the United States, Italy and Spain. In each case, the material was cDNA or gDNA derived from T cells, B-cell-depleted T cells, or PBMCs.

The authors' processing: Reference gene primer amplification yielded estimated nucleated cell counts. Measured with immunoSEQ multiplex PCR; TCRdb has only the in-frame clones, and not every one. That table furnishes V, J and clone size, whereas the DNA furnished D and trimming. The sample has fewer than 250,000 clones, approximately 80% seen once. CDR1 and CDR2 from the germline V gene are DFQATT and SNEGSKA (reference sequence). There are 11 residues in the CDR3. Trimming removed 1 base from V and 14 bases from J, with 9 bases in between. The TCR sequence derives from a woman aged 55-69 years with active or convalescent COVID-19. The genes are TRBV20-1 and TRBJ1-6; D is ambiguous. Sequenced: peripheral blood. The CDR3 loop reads CSARGGRTLHF. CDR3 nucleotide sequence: TGCAGTGCTAGAGGCGGAAGGACCCTCCACTTT.